This T cell receptor beta chain originates from a study of blood T cells in healthy people across ages. The wider study: Using template switching, researchers captured about one barcoded beta molecule for each two T cells.

Notes on this clonotype: The target antigen is unknown.

A sample-barcoded 5' primer and a J-beta primer mix were used in a second PCR of roughly 6 to 12 cycles. Each cDNA was tagged by a template-switch adaptor containing 12 random nucleotides. TCRdb re-called the 5' RACE reads through MiXCR, storing one row per CDR3 protein. The sample has roughly 2 million distinct CDR3 sequences, just under 50% seen once. General observations from the study: Relative to aged donors, long-lived donors carried more naive CD4+ cells and displayed higher diversity.

Isolation yielded PBMCs, at least 6 million per sample, in every case. The sequence was obtained from a woman aged 35 to 49 in good health. Sequencing was done on a sample of blood.

The DNA of the CDR3 is TGTGCCAGCAGTCCCCTCGCCAGCACCGGGGAGCTGTTTTTT. It is translated as CASSPLASTGELFF. The chain recombines TRBV12-3 or TRBV12-4 with TRBJ2-2; no firm D call. Trimming removed 5 bases at V and 4 bases at J, with 11 bases between. The CDR3 runs 14 residues.